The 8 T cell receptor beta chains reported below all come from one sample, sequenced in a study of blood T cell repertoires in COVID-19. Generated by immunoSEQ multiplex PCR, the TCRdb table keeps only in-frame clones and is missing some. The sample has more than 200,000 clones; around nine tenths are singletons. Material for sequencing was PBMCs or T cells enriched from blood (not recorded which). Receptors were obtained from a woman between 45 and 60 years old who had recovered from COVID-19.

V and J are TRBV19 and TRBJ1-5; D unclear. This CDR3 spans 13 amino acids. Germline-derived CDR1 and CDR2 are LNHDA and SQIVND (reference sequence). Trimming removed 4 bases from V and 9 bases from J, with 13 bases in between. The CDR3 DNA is TGTGCCAGTAGTAGGAACGACTCCCCGCCCCAGCATTTT. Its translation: CASSRNDSPPQHF.

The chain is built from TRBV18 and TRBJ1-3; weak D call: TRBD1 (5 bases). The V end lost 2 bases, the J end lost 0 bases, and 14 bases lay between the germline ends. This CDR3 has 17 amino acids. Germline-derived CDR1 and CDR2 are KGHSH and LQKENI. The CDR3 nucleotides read TGTGCCAGCTCACCATTTCAGGGCCCTAGCTCTGGAAACACCATATATTTT. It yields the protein CASSPFQGPSSGNTIYF.

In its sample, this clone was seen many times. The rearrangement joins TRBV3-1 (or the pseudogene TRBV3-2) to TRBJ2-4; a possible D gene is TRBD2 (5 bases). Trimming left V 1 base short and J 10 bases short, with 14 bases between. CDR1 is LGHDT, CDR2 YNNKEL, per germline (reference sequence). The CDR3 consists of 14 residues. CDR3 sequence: CASSQVGNRRIQYF. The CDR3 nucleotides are TGTGCCAGCAGCCAAGTTGGCAACCGGAGGATTCAGTACTTC.

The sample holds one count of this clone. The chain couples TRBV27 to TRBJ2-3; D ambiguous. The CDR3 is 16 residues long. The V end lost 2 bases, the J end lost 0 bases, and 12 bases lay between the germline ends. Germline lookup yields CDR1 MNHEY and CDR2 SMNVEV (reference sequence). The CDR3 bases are TGTGCCAGCAGTTTAACGCCGTTAGCTAGCACAGATACGCAGTATTTT. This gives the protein CASSLTPLASTDTQYF.

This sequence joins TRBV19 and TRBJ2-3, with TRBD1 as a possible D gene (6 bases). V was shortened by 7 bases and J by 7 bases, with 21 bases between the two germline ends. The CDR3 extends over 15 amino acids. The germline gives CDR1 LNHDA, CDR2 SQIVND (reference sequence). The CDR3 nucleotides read TGTGCCAGTAAATCAGCGCAGGGGCAGTTGAATACGCAGTATTTT. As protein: CASKSAQGQLNTQYF.

The CDR3 DNA reads as TGTGCCAGCAGTTTATTGACAGGAGAGACCTACGAGCAGTACTTC. The encoded protein is CASSLLTGETYEQYF. The gene calls are TRBV28 and TRBJ2-7; possibly TRBD1 for D (6 bases). The V and J ends lost 1 base and 2 bases respectively, with 12 bases between them. Germline-derived CDR1 and CDR2 are MDHEN and SYDVKM. The CDR3 runs to 15 residues.

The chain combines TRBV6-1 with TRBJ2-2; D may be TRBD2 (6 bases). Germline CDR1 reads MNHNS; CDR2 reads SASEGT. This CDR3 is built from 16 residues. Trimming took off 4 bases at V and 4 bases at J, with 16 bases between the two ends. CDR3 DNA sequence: TGTGCCAGCAGTGCACCTGACGGGAGAGTCACCGGGGAGCTGTTTTTT. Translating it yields CASSAPDGRVTGELFF.

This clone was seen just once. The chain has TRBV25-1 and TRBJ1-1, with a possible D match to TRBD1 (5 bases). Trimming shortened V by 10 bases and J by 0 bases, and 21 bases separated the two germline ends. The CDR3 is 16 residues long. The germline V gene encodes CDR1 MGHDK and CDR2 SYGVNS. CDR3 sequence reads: CANPKPPDSLNTEAFF. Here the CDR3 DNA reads TGTGCCAACCCTAAACCCCCCGACAGTCTGAACACTGAAGCTTTCTTT.